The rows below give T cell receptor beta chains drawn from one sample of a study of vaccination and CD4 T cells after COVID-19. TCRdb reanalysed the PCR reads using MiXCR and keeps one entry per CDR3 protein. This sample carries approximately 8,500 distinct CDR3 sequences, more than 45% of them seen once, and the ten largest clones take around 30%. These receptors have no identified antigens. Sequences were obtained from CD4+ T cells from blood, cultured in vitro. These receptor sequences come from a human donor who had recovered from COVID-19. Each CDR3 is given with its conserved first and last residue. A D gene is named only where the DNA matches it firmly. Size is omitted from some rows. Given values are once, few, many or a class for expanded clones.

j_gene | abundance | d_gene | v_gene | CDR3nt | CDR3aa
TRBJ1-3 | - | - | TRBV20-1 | TGCAGTGCTAGGAACGCGCGCTCTGGAAACACCATATATTTT | CSARNARSGNTIYF
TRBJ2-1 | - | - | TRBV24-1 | TGTGCCACCAGTGTTAATGGTTTGCAGTTCTTC | CATSVNGLQFF
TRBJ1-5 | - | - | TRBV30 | TGTGCCTGGAGTGGCAGGGGACGCAGCTATAGCAATCAGCCCCAGCATTTT | CAWSGRGRSYSNQPQHF
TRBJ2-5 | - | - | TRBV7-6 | TGTGCCAGCAGCCCGGGTAGCGGTGAGCAAGAGACCCAGTACTTC | CASSPGSGEQETQYF
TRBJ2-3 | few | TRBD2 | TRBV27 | TGTGCCAGCAGTTCTAGCGGGGGGGCGGCAGATACGCAGTATTTT | CASSSSGGAADTQYF
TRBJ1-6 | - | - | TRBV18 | TGTGCCAGCTCACCTGGCCCGGGCGGTGATTCACCCCTCCACTTT | CASSPGPGGDSPLHF
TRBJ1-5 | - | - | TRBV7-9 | TGTGCCAGCAGTTGGGACGGAGATCAGCCCCAGCATTTT | CASSWDGDQPQHF
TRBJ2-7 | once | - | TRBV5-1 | TGCGCCAGCAGCCTGACGGGGGAGCAGTACTTC | CASSLTGEQYF
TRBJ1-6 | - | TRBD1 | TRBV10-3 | TGTGCCATCAGGGGACAGGGGGATAATTCACCCCTCCACTTT | CAIRGQGDNSPLHF
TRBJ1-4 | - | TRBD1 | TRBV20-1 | TGCAGTGCCCGACAGGGATCAGGGGAAAAACTGTTTTTT | CSARQGSGEKLFF
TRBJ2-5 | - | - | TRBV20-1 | TGCAGTGTTCGATCACAAGAGACCCAGTACTTC | CSVRSQETQYF
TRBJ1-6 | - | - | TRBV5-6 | TGTGCCAGCAGCAAGACCTATTCACCCCTCCACTTT | CASSKTYSPLHF
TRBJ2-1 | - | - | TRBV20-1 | TGCAGTGCTACAGGGTCCTACAATGAGCAGTTCTTC | CSATGSYNEQFF
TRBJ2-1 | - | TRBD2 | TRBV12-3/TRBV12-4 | TGTGCCAGCAGTTTCCGACTAGCGGGGAAGGATGAGCAGTTCTTC | CASSFRLAGKDEQFF
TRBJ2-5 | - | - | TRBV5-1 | TGCGCCAGCAGCTTGGGCACCAGAGGTGGGGAGACCCAGTACTTC | CASSLGTRGGETQYF
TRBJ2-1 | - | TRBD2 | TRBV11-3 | TGTGCCAGCAGCCCCAGAACTAGCGCGAGGAATGAGCAGTTCTTC | CASSPRTSARNEQFF
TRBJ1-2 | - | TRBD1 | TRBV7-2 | TGTGCCAGCAGCTCTTCAGGGGGCACTGGCTACACCTTC | CASSSSGGTGYTF
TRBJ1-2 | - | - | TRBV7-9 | TGTGCCAGCAGCGATAGGACTAACTATGGCTACACCTTC | CASSDRTNYGYTF
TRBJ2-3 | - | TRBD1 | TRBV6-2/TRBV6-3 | TGTGCCAGCAGTTGGGGTGAGACAGGGCGGGATACGCAGTATTTT | CASSWGETGRDTQYF
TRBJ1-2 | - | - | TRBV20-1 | TGCAGTGCTTCAGAGGGCAGTCGCTATGGCTACACCTTC | CSASEGSRYGYTF
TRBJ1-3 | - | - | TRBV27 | TGTGCCAGCAGTTTACTAGGGGCTGGAAACACCATATATTTT | CASSLLGAGNTIYF
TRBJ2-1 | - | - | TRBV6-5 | TGTGCCAGCAGTTACGTTCAAGTCTTGGGTGAGCAGTTCTTC | CASSYVQVLGEQFF
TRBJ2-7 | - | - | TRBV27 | TGTGCCAGCAGTCCGCACCCGACAAACTCCTACGAGCAGTACTTC | CASSPHPTNSYEQYF
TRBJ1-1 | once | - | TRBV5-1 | TGCGCCAGCAGCCTCATACCGGGACCCAACACTGAAGCTTTCTTT | CASSLIPGPNTEAFF
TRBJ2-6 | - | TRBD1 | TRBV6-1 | TGTGCCAGCACCCCTGCGGGACAGGGAGCGTCTGGGGCCAACGTCCTGACTTTC | CASTPAGQGASGANVLTF
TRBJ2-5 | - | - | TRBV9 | TGTGCCAGCAGCGTAGCGGGACTGCCGGCGGAGACCCAGTACTTC | CASSVAGLPAETQYF
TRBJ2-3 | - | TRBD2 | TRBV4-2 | TGTGCCAGCAGCCACATAGCGGGGGGCACAGATACGCAGTATTTT | CASSHIAGGTDTQYF
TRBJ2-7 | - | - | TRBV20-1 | TGCAGTGCCAAACCTCTTTGGGGTGGGTCCTACGAGCAGTACTTC | CSAKPLWGGSYEQYF
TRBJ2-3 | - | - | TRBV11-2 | TGTGCCAGCAGCTTATTCCCGGTCACAGATACGCAGTATTTT | CASSLFPVTDTQYF
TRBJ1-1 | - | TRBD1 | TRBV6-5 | TGTGCCAGCAGTTACTTAGACAGGGCTGGGACTGAAGCTTTCTTT | CASSYLDRAGTEAFF
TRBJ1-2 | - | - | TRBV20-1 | TGCAGTGCTAGGGCCGGAACAGCTAACTATGGCTACACCTTC | CSARAGTANYGYTF
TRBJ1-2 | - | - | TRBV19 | TGTGCCAGTGGGGGGCACAGGGAGATACATGGCTACACCTTC | CASGGHREIHGYTF
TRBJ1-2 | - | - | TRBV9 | TGTGCCAGCAGCGTGGCCTCTAACTATGGCTACACCTTC | CASSVASNYGYTF
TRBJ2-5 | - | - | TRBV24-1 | TGTGCCACCAGTGATCCGAAAGAGACCCAGTACTTC | CATSDPKETQYF
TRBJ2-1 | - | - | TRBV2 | TGTGCCAGCACCCCCGGGACCACCTACAATGAGCAGTTCTTC | CASTPGTTYNEQFF
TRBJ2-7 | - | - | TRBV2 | TGTGCCAGCAGCCAGTTCTCCTACGAGCAGTACTTC | CASSQFSYEQYF
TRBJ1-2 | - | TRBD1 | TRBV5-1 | TGCGCCAGCAGCCCAGGGGGCGCGGATGGCTACACCTTC | CASSPGGADGYTF
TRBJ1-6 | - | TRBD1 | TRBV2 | TGTGCCAGCAGTGATCAAGGACAGGACTATTCACCCCTCCACTTT | CASSDQGQDYSPLHF
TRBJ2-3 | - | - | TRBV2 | TGCGCCAGCAGTGTCAGGCGATTCACAGATACGCAGTATTTT | CASSVRRFTDTQYF
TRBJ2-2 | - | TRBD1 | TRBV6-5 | TGTGCCAGCAGTTACTCGACAGGGGAATTAAATACCGGGGAGCTGTTTTTT | CASSYSTGELNTGELFF
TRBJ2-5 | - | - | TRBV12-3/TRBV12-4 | TGTGCCAGCAGTCCCCGCCTAGTCGCCGAGACCCAGTACTTC | CASSPRLVAETQYF
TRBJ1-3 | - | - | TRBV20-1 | TGCAGTGCTAGAGTTGGGGGGCTTGGAAACACCATATATTTT | CSARVGGLGNTIYF
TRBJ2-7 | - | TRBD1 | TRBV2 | TGTGCCAGCGGGGGACAGGGACCGTACTTC | CASGGQGPYF
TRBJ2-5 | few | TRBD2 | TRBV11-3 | TGTGCCAGCAGCTTCTCTCTAGCGGGAGATGAGACCCAGTACTTC | CASSFSLAGDETQYF
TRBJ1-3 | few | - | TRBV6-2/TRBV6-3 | TGTGCCAGCAGTTACTCTCGGAGAGGACAGAAATCTGGAAACACCATATATTTT | CASSYSRRGQKSGNTIYF
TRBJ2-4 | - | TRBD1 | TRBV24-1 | TGTGCCACCCGGGCAGGGGGCTGGACCAAAAACATTCGGTACTTC | CATRAGGWTKNIRYF
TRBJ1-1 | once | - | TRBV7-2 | TGTGCCAGCAGCCCTAGACGGTACACTGAAGCTTTCTTT | CASSPRRYTEAFF
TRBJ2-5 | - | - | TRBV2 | TGTGCCAGCAGTAGGGAAATGGGCGAAGAGACCCAGTACTTC | CASSREMGEETQYF
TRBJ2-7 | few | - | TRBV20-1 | TGCAGTGCTAGGTCAGATCTCTACGAGCAGTACTTC | CSARSDLYEQYF
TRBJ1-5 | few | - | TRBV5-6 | TGTGCCAGCAGCCGACCAAATCAGCCCCAGCATTTT | CASSRPNQPQHF
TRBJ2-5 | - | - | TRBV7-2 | TGTGCCAGCAGCTTAGGGGCGGAGACCCAGTACTTC | CASSLGAETQYF
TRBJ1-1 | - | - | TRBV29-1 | TGCAGCGTTGTGGACAGAGGAGGACTAAACACTGAAGCTTTCTTT | CSVVDRGGLNTEAFF
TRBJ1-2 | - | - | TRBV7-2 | TGTGCCAGCAGCCGTTACGCGGCCCCCTATGGCTACACCTTC | CASSRYAAPYGYTF
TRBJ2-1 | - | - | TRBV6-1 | TGTGCCAGCAGGATCCGCAGGGCACAGGCGCTGCTGAATGAGCAGTTCTTC | CASRIRRAQALLNEQFF
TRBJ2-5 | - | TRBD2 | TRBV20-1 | TGCAGTGCTCCTGCGGGAGGCCCCGGGGAGACCCAGTACTTC | CSAPAGGPGETQYF
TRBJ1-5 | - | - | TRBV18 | TGTGCCAGCTCACCGCGGTCGGATCAGCCCCAGCATTTT | CASSPRSDQPQHF
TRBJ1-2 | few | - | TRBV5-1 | TGCGCCAGCAGCCACGGGACCGACTATGGCTACACCTTC | CASSHGTDYGYTF
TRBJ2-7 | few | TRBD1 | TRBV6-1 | TGTGCCAGCAGGACGACAGGGTTGGGAGAGCAGTACTTC | CASRTTGLGEQYF
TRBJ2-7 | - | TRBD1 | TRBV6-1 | TGTGCCAGCGGGACAGTCTACGAGCAGTACTTC | CASGTVYEQYF
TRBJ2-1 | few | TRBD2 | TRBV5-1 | TGCGCCAGCAGCTTGCTTGTGGCGGGAGCGGGCAATGAGCAGTTCTTC | CASSLLVAGAGNEQFF